These 18 T cell receptor beta chains share one sample of origin, sequenced in a study of CD8 T cells in Susac syndrome (dated by TCRdb to the late 2010s). Library preparation employed the immunoSEQ multiplex PCR assay. RNA was extracted with the RNeasy kit and 0.5 to 1 ug was reverse transcribed using random hexamers. TCRdb passed the public sequencing reads through fastp at Q25 and MiXCR, retaining productive beta sequences. Rows with a matching CDR3 protein are joined into one entry that keeps the most common DNA and genes. For this sample there are 300,000 or so distinct CDR3 sequences; 92% appear just once. The leading ten clones occupy roughly 0.07% of the sample. Sequencing was done on a sample of CD4+ T cells from PBMCs. These receptors all come from a human donor with multiple sclerosis.

The V call is TRBV27, the J call TRBJ2-1, with 9 positions matching TRBD1. Germline values: CDR1 MNHEY, CDR2 SMNVEV (reference sequence). The V gene end was trimmed by 5 bases and the J gene end by 7 bases; junction bases not matched to a gene: 21. The CDR3 has 19 residues. DNA of the CDR3: TGTGCCAGCAGTGAATTCCCCCCCGCGTGGGACAGGGTAGGTAATGAGCAGTTCTTC. Protein sequence: CASSEFPPAWDRVGNEQFF.

The chain couples TRBV6-6 to TRBJ1-2; D ambiguous. The CDR3 is 13 amino acids. Deletions cut 11 bases from V and 4 bases from J, with 17 bases between. Germline CDR1 reads MNHNY; CDR2 reads SVGAGI (reference sequence). The CDR3 DNA sequence: TGTGCCGGACGTTTCGACGCAGGCTATGGCTACACCTTC. Translating gives CAGRFDAGYGYTF.

The chain joins TRBV20-1 to TRBJ2-7; tentatively, D is TRBD2 (6 bases). This CDR3 is built from 14 residues. Germline CDR1 is DFQATT and CDR2 is SNEGSKA (reference sequence). Trimming left V 7 bases short and J 7 bases short, with 23 bases between. CDR3 nucleotide sequence: TGCAGTGTCCCCCTGGACGGCGGAGGAGGGGAGCAGTACTTC. This encodes CSVPLDGGGGEQYF.

V is TRBV19 and J is TRBJ2-1; D is perhaps TRBD1 or TRBD2 (5 bases each). Germline lookup yields CDR1 LNHDA and CDR2 SQIVND (reference sequence). V was cut by 5 bases and J by 7 bases, with 12 bases left in between. This CDR3 is 13 amino acids long. CDR3 sequence (DNA): TGTGCCAGTAGTGGCCTGTGGGGGAATGAGCAGTTCTTC. It encodes CASSGLWGNEQFF.

This chain joins TRBV7-9 and TRBJ1-1, with 7 bases fitting TRBD1. The CDR3 loop spans 15 amino acids. The junction had 11 bases not matched to a gene; V was cut back by 5 bases and J by 5 bases. Germline V gives CDR1 SEHNR, CDR2 FQNEAQ (reference sequence). This chain's CDR3 is CASSQPIGRGTEAFF. The CDR3 coding sequence is TGTGCCAGCAGCCAACCGATCGGCAGGGGGACTGAAGCTTTCTTT.

This chain links TRBV3-1 with TRBJ1-2; D uncertain. Germline V gene sequence: CDR1 LGHDT, CDR2 YNNKEL (reference sequence). V shed 0 bases and J shed 5 bases, with 10 bases lying between them. The CDR3 runs to 14 residues. CDR3 sequence: CASSQDGRWYGYTF. In DNA, the CDR3 is TGTGCCAGCAGCCAAGACGGGCGGTGGTATGGCTACACCTTC.

J is TRBJ2-1 and V is TRBV20-1, with TRBD2 matching 11 bases. The germline gives CDR1 DFQATT, CDR2 SNEGSKA (reference sequence). V trimming: 0 bases; J trimming: 7 bases; junction bases outside the gene matches: 8. This CDR3 comprises 16 residues. CDR3 coding DNA: TGCAGTGCTAGAGATCAGGGTAGCGGGGGGGGGAATGAGCAGTTCTTC. It specifies CSARDQGSGGGNEQFF.

The V call is TRBV2, the J call TRBJ1-3; D is unresolved. The CDR3 has 14 residues. V gave up 8 bases and J gave up 2 bases, with 13 bases separating them. The germline CDR1 and CDR2 sequences are SNHLY and FYNNEI. CDR3 bases: TGTGCCAGCGTGGGTGACCTGCCTGGAAACACCATATATTTT. As protein: CASVGDLPGNTIYF.

This chain connects TRBV12-3 or TRBV12-4 to TRBJ2-3, with D hard to call. The CDR3 is made up of 15 amino acids. V was trimmed by 7 bases and J by 3 bases, leaving 17 bases between them. Here the CDR3 reads CASKEMTIKTDTQYF. The CDR3, as DNA: TGTGCCAGCAAAGAAATGACAATAAAAACAGATACGCAGTATTTT.

This sequence joins TRBV20-1 and TRBJ2-5; D may be TRBD2 (6 bases). Germline CDR1 DFQATT, CDR2 SNEGSKA (reference sequence). The V end was cut by 3 bases, the J end by 2 bases, with 16 bases between. The CDR3 extends over 15 amino acids. CDR3 nucleotide sequence: TGCAGTGCTAGGGTGGCGGGGTGGTCACAAGAGACCCAGTACTTC. Its translation is CSARVAGWSQETQYF.

The rearrangement joins TRBV2 to TRBJ1-1; 7 nucleotides line up with TRBD1. Per germline, CDR1 SNHLY and CDR2 FYNNEI. J lost 5 bases, V lost 5 bases, and 11 bases had no gene match. CDR3 length: 15 amino acids. CDR3 loop: CASSPLSTGQTEAFF. CDR3 bases: TGTGCCAGCAGTCCCCTCTCGACAGGGCAAACTGAAGCTTTCTTT.

This chain connects TRBV24-1 to TRBJ2-3; TRBD2 agrees at 9 bases. The V gene's germline CDR1 is KGHDR and CDR2 SFDVKD. The CDR3 is 14 amino acids. V trimming: 9 bases; J trimming: 1 base; junction bases outside the gene matches: 4. CDR3 DNA: TGTGCCACCTCGCGCGGGGGGGGCACAGATACGCAGTATTTT. Residues: CATSRGGGTDTQYF.

This chain uses TRBV11-2 with TRBJ2-2; D is unclear. V was pared by 5 bases and J by 4 bases, with 11 bases between. CDR1 is SGHAT and CDR2 is FQNNGV in the germline V gene. This CDR3 has 14 amino acids. The chain's CDR3 is CASSPQRVTGELFF. CDR3 sequence (DNA): TGTGCCAGCAGCCCCCAAAGGGTCACCGGGGAGCTGTTTTTT.

The V gene is TRBV19, the J gene TRBJ1-5, with D perhaps matching TRBD1 (6 bases). Germline assignment: CDR1 LNHDA and CDR2 SQIVND (reference sequence). The ends were cut back, 6 bases at V and 2 bases at J, with 17 bases in the middle. The CDR3 runs 16 residues. The CDR3 is CASSLQGRKGNQPQHF. The CDR3 DNA is TGTGCCAGTAGCCTACAGGGAAGGAAGGGCAATCAGCCCCAGCATTTT. The whole variable domain, filled in from reference TRBV19 and TRBJ1-5, reads DGGITQSPKYLFRKEGQNVTLSCEQNLNHDAMYWYRQDPGQGLRLIYYSQIVNDFQKGDIAEGYSVSREKKESFPLTVTSAQKNPTAFYLCASSLQGRKGNQPQHFGDGTRLSIL.

J is TRBJ2-1 and V is TRBV2, with 11 bases identical to TRBD2. This CDR3 contains 13 residues. V was pared by 6 bases and J by 7 bases, with 2 bases of the junction left unmatched. CDR1 is SNHLY, CDR2 FYNNEI, per germline. This CDR3 reads CASSSSGRNEQFF. The DNA for the CDR3 is TGTGCCAGCAGCTCTAGCGGGAGGAATGAGCAGTTCTTC.

The rearrangement joins TRBV7-2 to TRBJ2-7; 11 bases are a match to TRBD2. Germline CDR1 is SGHTA and CDR2 is FQGNSA. V lost 1 base, J lost 3 bases, and 5 bases stayed unmatched. CDR3 size: 16 residues. In DNA, the CDR3 is TGTGCCAGCAGCTTAGATGGGACTAGCGGAGTCTACGAGCAGTACTTC. It translates to CASSLDGTSGVYEQYF.

The chain joins TRBV19 to TRBJ1-1; possibly TRBD1 for D (5 bases). Trimming cost V 5 bases and J 7 bases, with 17 bases left between them. This CDR3 contains 14 residues. CDR1 is LNHDA and CDR2 is SQIVND in the germline V gene (reference sequence). In nucleotides, the CDR3 is TGTGCCAGTAGTGATCAACCGAGACAGATTGAAGCTTTCTTT. As protein: CASSDQPRQIEAFF.

V and J are TRBV5-1 and TRBJ1-1; D is perhaps TRBD1 (5 bases). Per germline, CDR1 SGHRS and CDR2 YFSETQ. This CDR3 comprises 14 residues. Between the trimmed V and J ends, which lost 3 bases and 7 bases, there was a span of 16 bases. Written as DNA, the CDR3 is TGCGCCAGCAGCTGGGGGACTAGAAATAGTGAAGCTTTCTTT. Its protein is CASSWGTRNSEAFF.